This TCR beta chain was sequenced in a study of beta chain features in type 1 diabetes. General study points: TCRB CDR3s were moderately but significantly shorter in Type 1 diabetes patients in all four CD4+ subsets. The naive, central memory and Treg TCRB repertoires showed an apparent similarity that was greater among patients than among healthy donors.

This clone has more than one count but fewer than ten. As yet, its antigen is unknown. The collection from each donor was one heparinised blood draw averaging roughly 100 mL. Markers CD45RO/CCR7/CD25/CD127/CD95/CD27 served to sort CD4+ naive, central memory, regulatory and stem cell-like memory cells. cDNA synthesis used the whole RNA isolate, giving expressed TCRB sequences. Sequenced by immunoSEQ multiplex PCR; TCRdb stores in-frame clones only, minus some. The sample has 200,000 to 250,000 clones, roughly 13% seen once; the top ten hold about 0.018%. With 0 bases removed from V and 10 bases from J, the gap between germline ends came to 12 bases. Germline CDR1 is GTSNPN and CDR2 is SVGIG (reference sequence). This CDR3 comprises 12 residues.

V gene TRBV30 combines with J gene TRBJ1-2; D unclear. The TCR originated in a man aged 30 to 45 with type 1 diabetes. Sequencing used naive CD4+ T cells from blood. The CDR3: CAWSVGSRHYTF. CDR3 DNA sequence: TGTGCCTGGAGTGTAGGTTCGAGGCACTACACCTTC.